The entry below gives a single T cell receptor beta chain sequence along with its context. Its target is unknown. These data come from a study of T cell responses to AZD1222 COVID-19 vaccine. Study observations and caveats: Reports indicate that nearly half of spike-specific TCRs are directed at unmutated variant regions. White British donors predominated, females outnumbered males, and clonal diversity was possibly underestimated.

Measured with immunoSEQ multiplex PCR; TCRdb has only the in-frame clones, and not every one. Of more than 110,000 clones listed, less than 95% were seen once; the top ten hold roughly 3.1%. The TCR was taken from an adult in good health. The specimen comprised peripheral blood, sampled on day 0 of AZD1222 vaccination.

DNA of the CDR3: TGTGCCAGCAGACCCCACAGGGGATGGGAAAAACTGTTTTTT. The encoded protein is CASRPHRGWEKLFF. V gene TRBV28 combines with J gene TRBJ1-4, with 7 bases identical to TRBD1. With V trimmed by 6 bases and J by 8 bases, 9 bases remained unmatched. The CDR3 consists of 14 residues. Germline CDR1 and CDR2: MDHEN and SYDVKM. Based on the CDR3 plus reference TRBV28 and TRBJ1-4, the full variable domain is DVKVTQSSRYLVKRTGEKVFLECVQDMDHENMFWYRQDPGLGLRLIYFSYDVKMKEKGDIPEGYSVSREKKERFSLILESASTNQTSMYLCASRPHRGWEKLFFGSGTQLSVL.